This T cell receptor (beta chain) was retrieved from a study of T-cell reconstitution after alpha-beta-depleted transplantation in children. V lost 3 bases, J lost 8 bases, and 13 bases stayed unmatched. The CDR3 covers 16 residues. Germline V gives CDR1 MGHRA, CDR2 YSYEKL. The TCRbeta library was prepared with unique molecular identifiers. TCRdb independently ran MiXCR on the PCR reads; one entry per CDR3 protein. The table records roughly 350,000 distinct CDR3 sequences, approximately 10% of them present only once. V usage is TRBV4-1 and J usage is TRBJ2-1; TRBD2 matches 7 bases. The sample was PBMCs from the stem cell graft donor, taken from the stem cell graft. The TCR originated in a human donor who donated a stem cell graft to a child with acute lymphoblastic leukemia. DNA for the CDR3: TGCGCCAGCAGCCAGGCCGGGACTAACCTTTTCGATGAGCAGTTCTTC. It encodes CASSQAGTNLFDEQFF.